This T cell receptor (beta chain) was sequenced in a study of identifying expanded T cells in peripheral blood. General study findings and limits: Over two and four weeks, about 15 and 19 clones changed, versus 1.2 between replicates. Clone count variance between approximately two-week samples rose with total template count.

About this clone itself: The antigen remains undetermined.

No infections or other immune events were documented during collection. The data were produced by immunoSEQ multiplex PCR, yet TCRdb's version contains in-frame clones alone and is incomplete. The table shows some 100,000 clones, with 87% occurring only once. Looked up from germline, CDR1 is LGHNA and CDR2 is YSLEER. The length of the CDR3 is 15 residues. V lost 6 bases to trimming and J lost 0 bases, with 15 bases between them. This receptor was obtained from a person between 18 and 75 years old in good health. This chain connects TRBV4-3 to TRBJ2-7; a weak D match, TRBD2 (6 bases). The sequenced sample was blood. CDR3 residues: CASRPTVAASYEQYF. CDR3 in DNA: TGCGCCAGCAGGCCGACGGTAGCGGCCTCCTACGAGCAGTACTTC.